The next 13 T cell receptor beta chains were all read from a single sample in a study of cytomegalovirus exposure and HLA in healthy donors. Produced via immunoSEQ multiplex PCR; TCRdb's table is partial and in-frame only. Among fewer than 250,000 clones listed, around 78% were seen once. Sequencing was performed on PBMCs. The receptors derive from a woman under 30 in good health and CMV-seronegative.

V gene TRBV28 combines with J gene TRBJ1-1; 12 nucleotides line up with TRBD1. The V segment lost 4 bases and the J segment 1 base; nucleotides outside the gene matches: 1. CDR3 length equals 15 residues. The germline V gene has CDR1 MDHEN and CDR2 SYDVKM. The CDR3 DNA is TGTGCCAGCAGTTGGGACAGGGGGCCGAACACTGAAGCTTTCTTT. This codes for CASSWDRGPNTEAFF.

The chain links TRBV11-2 to TRBJ1-1; maybe TRBD1 (6 bases). This CDR3 has 17 amino acids. Trimming removed 5 bases from V and 0 bases from J, with 19 bases in between. The germline gives CDR1 SGHAT, CDR2 FQNNGV. In DNA, the CDR3 is TGTGCCAGCAGCCGAGGGGGTGCGGAGCCCATGAACACTGAAGCTTTCTTT. Its protein is CASSRGGAEPMNTEAFF.

The J gene is TRBJ1-2, the V gene TRBV7-2, with 7 bases identical to TRBD1. Germline V lookup: CDR1 SGHTA, CDR2 FQGNSA. V shed 6 bases and J 4 bases; nucleotides not matched to a gene: 20. The CDR3 is 18 amino acids. The CDR3 region is CASSPPGQTDMWGYGYTF. The CDR3, as DNA: TGTGCCAGCAGTCCTCCGGGACAGACTGATATGTGGGGCTATGGCTACACCTTC.

The gene calls are TRBV5-1 and TRBJ2-1; 11 bases are a match to TRBD2. V gave up 4 bases and J gave up 0 bases; unmatched junction bases: 9. The CDR3 is 18 amino acids. The germline V gene encodes CDR1 SGHRS and CDR2 YFSETQ. The chain's CDR3 is CASSVSGGALGSYNEQFF. The DNA for the CDR3 is TGCGCCAGCAGCGTTAGCGGGGGGGCCCTCGGCTCCTACAATGAGCAGTTCTTC.

This clone was counted once. The chain has TRBV19 and TRBJ2-1, with 7 bases that match TRBD2. V shed 5 bases and J 0 bases; nucleotides not matched to a gene: 7. Looked up from germline, CDR1 is LNHDA and CDR2 is SQIVND (reference sequence). CDR3 length equals 16 residues. The CDR3: CASSRTRLYSYNEQFF. In nucleotides, the CDR3 is TGTGCCAGTAGTCGGACTAGGCTGTACTCCTACAATGAGCAGTTCTTC.

The CDR3 spells CASSPGTGEDEQYF. The DNA for the CDR3 is TGTGCCAGCAGCCCCGGGACAGGGGAAGACGAGCAGTACTTC. The genes are TRBV13 and TRBJ2-7; the match to TRBD1 covers 10 bases. J lost 5 bases, V lost 5 bases, and 6 bases had no gene match. Germline loops: CDR1 PRHDT, CDR2 FYEKMQ (reference sequence). The CDR3 sequence is 14 residues long.

The chain uses TRBV6-1 and TRBJ2-1; TRBD2 matches at 9 bases. V dropped 3 bases and J dropped 4; count of bases not matched to a gene: 7. The CDR3 totals 16 residues. Germline assignment: CDR1 MNHNS and CDR2 SASEGT. CDR3 loop: CASSESRAGGYNEQFF. CDR3 coding DNA: TGTGCCAGCAGTGAGAGTCGAGCGGGGGGTTACAATGAGCAGTTCTTC.

V gene TRBV27 combines with J gene TRBJ1-1; D perhaps matches TRBD1 (6 bases). Trimming left V 3 bases short and J 5 bases short, with 10 bases between. CDR1 is MNHEY and CDR2 is SMNVEV in the germline V gene (reference sequence). CDR3 length: 13 amino acids. The CDR3 protein is CASSFWGQTEAFF. The CDR3 DNA follows: TGTGCCAGCAGTTTTTGGGGGCAGACTGAAGCTTTCTTT.

The chain couples TRBV5-1 to TRBJ1-5, with D possibly being TRBD1 (5 bases). Trimming stripped 4 bases from V and 2 bases from J, with 13 bases between. CDR3 size: 15 residues. Germline lookup yields CDR1 SGHRS and CDR2 YFSETQ. The CDR3 DNA reads as TGCGCCAGCAGCGCGGGGGGGACGGGCAATCAGCCCCAGCATTTT. Protein: CASSAGGTGNQPQHF.

This clone came up a few times. The genes are TRBV5-1 and TRBJ1-5, with TRBD1 as a possible D gene (6 bases). This CDR3 comprises 14 residues. V was pared by 0 bases and J by 5 bases, with 9 bases between. Germline V gene data show CDR1 as SGHRS and CDR2 as YFSETQ. CDR3: CASSLGPGDQPQHF. The CDR3, as DNA: TGCGCCAGCAGCTTGGGACCAGGGGATCAGCCCCAGCATTTT.

This chain joins TRBV5-4 and TRBJ2-7; weak D call: TRBD2 (6 bases). The V gene's germline CDR1 is SGHNT and CDR2 YYREEE (reference sequence). This CDR3 has 15 residues. V lost 5 bases and J lost 1, with 16 bases in between. CDR3 nucleotide sequence: TGTGCCAGCAGTACGGCGGGGAGTATATCCTACGAGCAGTACTTC. Protein sequence: CASSTAGSISYEQYF.

The chain employs TRBV5-1 and TRBJ1-6; D is uncertain. The V end lost 0 bases, the J end lost 7 bases, and 5 bases lay between the germline ends. From germline, CDR1 is SGHRS and CDR2 YFSETQ. This CDR3 is built from 13 residues. The CDR3 DNA reads TGCGCCAGCAGCTTGGACCTGAATTCACCCCTCCACTTT. It is translated as CASSLDLNSPLHF.

The genes are TRBV28 and TRBJ1-2; the match to TRBD1 covers 8 bases. The trim removed 3 bases at V and 5 bases at J, leaving 5 bases unmatched. Germline-derived CDR1 and CDR2 are MDHEN and SYDVKM. The CDR3 consists of 14 residues. CDR3 residues: CASSFWTGNYGYTF. The CDR3 DNA is TGTGCCAGCAGTTTCTGGACAGGGAATTATGGCTACACCTTC.